The 20 T cell receptor beta chains presented below share a single source sample, sequenced in a study of blood T cell repertoires in COVID-19. Profiling relied on immunoSEQ multiplex PCR, and the TCRdb table lists in-frame clones only, not all of them. The data hold around 100,000 clones, with 87% observed a single time. The sequenced sample consisted of peripheral blood. The receptors originated from a man between 45 and 60 years old in a cohort sampled during active COVID-19.

The chain recombines TRBV19 with TRBJ2-3; weak D call: TRBD1 (6 bases). Trimming stripped 3 bases from V and 5 bases from J, with 15 bases between. This CDR3 has 15 residues. Germline V gene data show CDR1 as LNHDA and CDR2 as SQIVND (reference sequence). In DNA form, the CDR3 reads TGTGCCAGTAGTATCGGACCAGGGGAAGGAGATACGCAGTATTTT. This gives the protein CASSIGPGEGDTQYF.

J is TRBJ2-5 and V is TRBV6-5, with D perhaps TRBD1 (6 bases). V lost 4 bases and J lost 5, with 14 bases in between. The CDR3 runs 14 residues. Germline loops: CDR1 MNHEY, CDR2 SVGAGI. The chain's CDR3 is CASSWVGAEETQYF. CDR3 DNA sequence: TGTGCCAGCAGTTGGGTGGGGGCGGAGGAGACCCAGTACTTC.

This clone was seen a single time. The chain uses TRBV15 and TRBJ2-5, with 9 bases fitting TRBD2. Germline CDR1 LNHNV, CDR2 YYDKDF (reference sequence). This CDR3 region has 17 residues. Trimming removed 0 bases from V and 1 base from J; junction bases left unmatched: 6. The CDR3, as DNA: TGTGCCACCAGCAGAGATCGTTTACTAGCGGGCCAAGAGACCCAGTACTTC. Translation gives CATSRDRLLAGQETQYF.

This clone was recorded once. The chain links TRBV3-1 (or the pseudogene TRBV3-2) to TRBJ1-6, with 9 bases fitting TRBD1. The V gene end was trimmed by 4 bases and the J gene end by 9 bases; junction bases not matched to a gene: 7. Germline V gene sequence: CDR1 LGHDT, CDR2 YNNKEL (reference sequence). The CDR3 runs 15 residues. The CDR3 region is CASSPLDRGLSPLHF. The CDR3 DNA follows: TGTGCCAGCAGCCCATTGGACAGGGGACTTTCACCCCTCCACTTT.

The chain is built from TRBV28 and TRBJ1-5, with D possibly TRBD1 on 5 matching bases. From germline, CDR1 is MDHEN and CDR2 SYDVKM. This CDR3 is 14 amino acids long. V lost 2 bases and J 6 bases, leaving 11 bases between the germline ends. CDR3 sequence: CASSLIGEGQPQHF. The DNA for the CDR3 is TGTGCCAGCAGTTTAATAGGGGAAGGTCAGCCCCAGCATTTT.

This sequence joins TRBV7-2 and TRBJ2-1, with 7 bases fitting TRBD1. Germline V CDR1 and CDR2: SGHTA, FQGNSA. Germline trimming cut 6 bases from V and 4 bases from J; bases unmatched to any gene: 9. The CDR3 is 15 amino acids. The CDR3 nucleotides are TGTGCCAGCAGAGCACCGGGACAGAAGTACAATGAGCAGTTCTTC. Its protein is CASRAPGQKYNEQFF. Filled out from reference TRBV7-2 and TRBJ2-1, the complete variable domain reads GAGVSQSPSNKVTEKGKDVELRCDPISGHTALYWYRQSLGQGLEFLIYFQGNSAPDKSGLPSDRFSAERTGGSVSTLTIQRTQQEDSAVYLCASRAPGQKYNEQFFGPGTRLTVL.

This clone has a single count. CDR3 loop: CASSSGGYQETQYF. For the CDR3, the DNA is TGTGCCAGCAGTAGCGGGGGCTATCAAGAGACCCAGTACTTC. V and J are TRBV11-3 and TRBJ2-5; 9 bases align to TRBD2. The junction had 4 bases not matched to a gene; V was cut back by 6 bases and J by 2 bases. CDR1 SGHNT and CDR2 YENEEA come from the germline V gene. The CDR3 contains 14 residues.

The CDR3 nucleotides are TGTGCCAGCAGCTTGGGACTCGGGACAGGGGGAGTAAGCTATGGCTACACCTTC. Protein: CASSLGLGTGGVSYGYTF. V is TRBV5-5 and J is TRBJ1-2; TRBD1 matches at 11 bases. CDR3 length: 18 residues. J gave up 4 bases and V 0 bases, and 11 bases lay outside the gene matches. CDR1 SGHKS and CDR2 YYEKEE come from the germline V gene (reference sequence).

The chain uses TRBV12-3 or TRBV12-4 and TRBJ2-7; no reliable D call. The CDR3 runs to 13 residues. The V end lost 5 bases, the J end lost 0 bases, and 8 bases lay between the germline ends. CDR3 in amino acids: CASSLSISYEQYF. As DNA, the CDR3 is TGTGCCAGCAGTCTAAGTATCTCCTACGAGCAGTACTTC.

The count of this clone is one. This chain connects TRBV2 to TRBJ1-5, with D possibly being TRBD1 (6 bases). V shed 8 bases and J shed 6 bases, with 11 bases lying between them. CDR1 SNHLY and CDR2 FYNNEI come from the germline V gene. CDR3 length equals 12 residues. As DNA, the CDR3 is TGTGCCAGCCGGGACACCTTTCAGCCCCAGCATTTT. Translation gives CASRDTFQPQHF.

Only a few counts were recorded for this clone. The V call is TRBV7-9, the J call TRBJ2-2; TRBD1 might be the D (6 bases). Germline V gene data show CDR1 as SEHNR and CDR2 as FQNEAQ (reference sequence). Trimming removed 3 bases from V and 1 base from J, with 18 bases in between. The length of the CDR3 is 18 residues. Written as DNA, the CDR3 is TGTGCCAGCAGCTTTTCCGGGTGGGACACCCGGAACACCGGGGAGCTGTTTTTT. Translating it yields CASSFSGWDTRNTGELFF.

The chain joins TRBV11-2 to TRBJ1-2; TRBD1 is a possible D gene (5 bases). The CDR3 sequence is 14 residues long. V dropped 0 bases and J dropped 4 bases, with 9 bases sitting between them. Per germline, CDR1 SGHAT and CDR2 FQNNGV. The CDR3 here is CASSLDDSTYGYTF. Written as DNA, the CDR3 is TGTGCCAGCAGCTTAGACGACAGTACCTATGGCTACACCTTC.

The chain carries TRBV11-2 and TRBJ2-7; unclear D gene. Germline V gene sequence: CDR1 SGHAT, CDR2 FQNNGV. Trimming took 0 bases from V and 7 from J, leaving 10 bases between them. This CDR3 region has 13 residues. This CDR3 is CASSLDPRSEQYF. CDR3 bases: TGTGCCAGCAGCTTAGATCCTCGTTCTGAGCAGTACTTC.

V usage is TRBV7-3 and J usage is TRBJ2-6; 8 bases map to TRBD2. The germline V gene encodes CDR1 SGHTA and CDR2 FQGTGA. The CDR3 has 21 residues. J gave up 1 base and V 1 base, and 15 bases lay outside the gene matches. The CDR3, as DNA: TGTGCCAGCAGCTTAATTTCGGGAGGCCCGGGAGGGTGGTCTGGGGCCAACGTCCTGACTTTC. Protein product: CASSLISGGPGGWSGANVLTF. Based on the CDR3 plus reference TRBV7-3 and TRBJ2-6, the full variable domain is GAGVSQTPSNKVTEKGKYVELRCDPISGHTALYWYRQSLGQGPEFLIYFQGTGAADDSGLPNDRFFAVRPEGSVSTLKIQRTERGDSAVYLCASSLISGGPGGWSGANVLTFGAGSRLTVL.

The chain recombines TRBV19 with TRBJ2-2; D unclear. The germline V gene encodes CDR1 LNHDA and CDR2 SQIVND (reference sequence). V was pared by 1 base and J by 0 bases, with 6 bases between. The CDR3 sequence is 15 residues long. In DNA form, the CDR3 reads TGTGCCAGTAGTATAGGTCAGACGAACACCGGGGAGCTGTTTTTT. It codes for CASSIGQTNTGELFF. Full variable domain (rest looked up from reference TRBV19 and TRBJ2-2): DGGITQSPKYLFRKEGQNVTLSCEQNLNHDAMYWYRQDPGQGLRLIYYSQIVNDFQKGDIAEGYSVSREKKESFPLTVTSAQKNPTAFYLCASSIGQTNTGELFFGEGSRLTVL.

Regarding this clone: The junction does not match germline at one end; this may be a read error. The chain has TRBV5-1 and TRBJ2-1, with D perhaps TRBD1 (6 bases). CDR1 SGHRS and CDR2 YFSETQ come from the germline V gene. This CDR3 has 13 residues. The CDR3 loop is CASRLDSYNEQFF. CDR3 nucleotides: TGCGCCAGCAGGTTGGACAGCTACAATGAGCAGTTCTTC.

The chain links TRBV28 to TRBJ1-4, with TRBD1 as a possible D gene (5 bases). The CDR3 is 15 amino acids. The V gene's germline CDR1 is MDHEN and CDR2 SYDVKM. The germline V and J ends were trimmed by 2 bases and 5 bases, with 12 bases remaining between them. CDR3 nucleotide sequence: TGTGCCAGCAGTTTACGCGGAGGGGCGAATGAAAAACTGTTTTTT. Its translation is CASSLRGGANEKLFF.

The chain combines TRBV21-1 with TRBJ2-5; the DNA was not used to check the table's D call, TRBD2. TRBV21-1 is a pseudogene segment. This CDR3 has 16 residues. In DNA form, the CDR3 reads TGTGCCAGCAGCATGGGGAGGGTCCGAAGGCAAGAGACCCAGTACTTC. Its protein is CASSMGRVRRQETQYF.

The V call is TRBV6-1, the J call TRBJ1-2, with D perhaps matching TRBD1 (5 bases). The CDR3 is 14 residues long. Germline lookup yields CDR1 MNHNS and CDR2 SASEGT. The V end lost 1 base, the J end lost 4 bases, and 10 bases lay between the germline ends. The CDR3 DNA follows: TGTGCCAGCAGTGAAGGTCGGAGGGGCTATGGCTACACCTTC. The encoded protein is CASSEGRRGYGYTF.

This chain links TRBV6-5 with TRBJ1-1; D is perhaps TRBD1 (6 bases). The CDR3 covers 13 residues. Deletions cut 6 bases from V and 0 bases from J, with 8 bases between. CDR1 and CDR2 from the germline V gene are MNHEY and SVGAGI. The CDR3 is CASRDRMNTEAFF. As DNA, the CDR3 is TGTGCCAGCAGGGACAGAATGAACACTGAAGCTTTCTTT.